The 21 T cell receptor beta chains below were found in one sample sequenced in a study of T-cell reconstitution after alpha-beta-depleted transplantation in children (dated by TCRdb to about 2016). The treatment or condition label, as the study defines it: allogeneic hematopoietic cell transplantation with graft depleted of TCRalphabeta T cells and CD19 B cells. Library preparation used PCR. Data came from an Illumina HiSeq 2500. TCR libraries were prepared with molecular barcoding, using unique molecular identifiers to normalize TCRbeta repertoire quantification. Clones were called with MiXCR by TCRdb after fastp trimmed the public reads at Q25, and only in-frame beta chains were retained. Each CDR3 protein appears once, grouped with its most common genes and DNA. This sample gives about 610,000 distinct CDR3 sequences in total; 27% of them show up just once. The ten largest make up 30% to 45% of the sample.

The material was PBMCs, obtained before TCRalphabeta/CD19-depleted stem cell transplant. These receptors were obtained from a boy in the first two years of life with Wiskott-Aldrich syndrome, due to receive a stem cell transplant.

This clonotype came up once. The rearrangement joins TRBV15 to TRBJ2-7; no clear D. This CDR3 has 14 amino acids. The V gene lost 0 bases and the J gene lost 1 base, with 7 bases spanning the gap. The germline CDR1 and CDR2 sequences are LNHNV and YYDKDF (reference sequence). The chain's CDR3 is CATSRETGSYEQYF. In DNA form, the CDR3 reads TGTGCCACCAGCAGAGAGACGGGTTCCTACGAGCAGTACTTC.

This clonotype was detected only a few times. This chain joins TRBV27 and TRBJ1-5; 7 bases match TRBD1. With V trimmed by 5 bases and J by 0 bases, 4 bases remained unmatched. Germline assignment: CDR1 MNHEY and CDR2 SMNVEV (reference sequence). The CDR3 contains 15 residues. The chain's CDR3 is CASSKQGLSNQPQHF. DNA of the CDR3: TGTGCCAGCAGTAAACAGGGGCTTAGCAATCAGCCCCAGCATTTT.

This clonotype was observed a handful of times. The rearrangement uses TRBV10-3 and TRBJ1-3, with D possibly matching TRBD1 (5 bases). The ends were cut back, 9 bases at V and 0 bases at J, with 9 bases in the middle. The CDR3 runs 13 residues. Germline V gives CDR1 ENHRY, CDR2 SYGVKD. The CDR3, as DNA: TGTGCCATAGGCGGGGGCTCTGGAAACACCATATATTTT. Encoded protein: CAIGGGSGNTIYF.

The chain couples TRBV10-3 to TRBJ2-2; tentative D call: TRBD2 (6 bases). Germline V gives CDR1 ENHRY, CDR2 SYGVKD. This CDR3 spans 16 amino acids. V gave up 0 bases and J gave up 4 bases, with 12 bases separating them. This CDR3 is CAISESGGTATGELFF. In nucleotides, the CDR3 is TGTGCCATCAGTGAGTCCGGGGGAACGGCCACCGGGGAGCTGTTTTTT.

This clonotype was found a few times. The CDR3 DNA follows: TGTGCCATCAGTGCACTTGGACAGGGTTATGGTTACGAGCAGTACTTC. Its protein is CAISALGQGYGYEQYF. The chain employs TRBV10-3 and TRBJ2-7, with TRBD1 identical over 8 bases. J was trimmed by 4 bases and V by 4 bases; bases with no gene match: 12. The CDR3 sequence is 16 residues long. From germline, CDR1 is ENHRY and CDR2 SYGVKD.

The chain has TRBV24-1 and TRBJ1-5, with D unclear. The V end was cut by 6 bases, the J end by 2 bases, with 7 bases between. Germline V gene data show CDR1 as KGHDR and CDR2 as SFDVKD. The CDR3 is 13 residues long. The chain's CDR3 is CATSQRGNQPQHF. CDR3 nucleotide sequence: TGTGCCACCAGTCAAAGGGGCAATCAGCCCCAGCATTTT.

This clonotype was seen more than once but under ten times. This chain uses TRBV5-5 with TRBJ1-3, with D perhaps matching TRBD1 (5 bases). Germline V CDR1 and CDR2: SGHKS, YYEKEE (reference sequence). The CDR3 length is 18 residues. The V end lost 3 bases, the J end lost 4 bases, and 23 bases lay between the germline ends. CDR3 region: CASSWGGGKGLLGNTIYF. The DNA for the CDR3 is TGTGCCAGCAGCTGGGGCGGGGGAAAAGGGCTATTGGGAAACACCATATATTTT.

This clonotype was observed a handful of times. CDR3 DNA sequence: TGTGCCAGCAGTTTAATGCTAGCGGGAGCATTTGAGACCCAGTACTTC. Translating gives CASSLMLAGAFETQYF. This sequence joins TRBV12-3 or TRBV12-4 and TRBJ2-5, with TRBD2 matching over 10 bases. V shed 2 bases and J 5 bases; nucleotides not matched to a gene: 8. The CDR3 runs to 16 residues.

This clonotype was observed a handful of times. The rearrangement uses TRBV18 and TRBJ2-3; 8 bases are shared with TRBD2. From germline, CDR1 is KGHSH and CDR2 LQKENI. This CDR3 contains 14 residues. Trimming took 2 bases from V and 4 from J; bases not matched to a gene: 2. The chain's CDR3 is CASSPTGGPDTQYF. The DNA of the CDR3 is TGTGCCAGCTCACCAACGGGAGGGCCAGATACGCAGTATTTT.

In this sample, this clonotype turned up a few times. The chain joins TRBV20-1 to TRBJ1-4, with D hard to call. Trimming took off 2 bases at V and 4 bases at J, with 5 bases between the two ends. Germline V lookup: CDR1 DFQATT, CDR2 SNEGSKA (reference sequence). CDR3 length: 12 residues. CDR3 region: CSARKGNEKLFF. CDR3 bases: TGCAGTGCTAGAAAGGGTAATGAAAAACTGTTTTTT.

The CDR3 spells CASSLRSISNQPQHF. The CDR3, as DNA: TGTGCCAGCAGTTTACGCTCAATTAGCAATCAGCCCCAGCATTTT. This rearrangement joins TRBV28 to TRBJ1-5; D is uncertain. The V end lost 2 bases, the J end lost 0 bases, and 8 bases lay between the germline ends. The CDR3 loop spans 15 amino acids. CDR1 is MDHEN and CDR2 is SYDVKM in the germline V gene. Looking up the rest from reference TRBV28 and TRBJ1-5 gives the full variable domain: DVKVTQSSRYLVKRTGEKVFLECVQDMDHENMFWYRQDPGLGLRLIYFSYDVKMKEKGDIPEGYSVSREKKERFSLILESASTNQTSMYLCASSLRSISNQPQHFGDGTRLSIL.

The chain uses TRBV5-1 and TRBJ2-2; 8 nucleotides align to TRBD1. CDR1 is SGHRS, CDR2 YFSETQ, per germline. The CDR3 runs 16 residues. Trimming at V came to 0 bases and at J to 7 bases, leaving 8 bases not matched to a gene. The CDR3 nucleotides are TGCGCCAGCAGCTTGGTTCCAGGGGGCGTAATCGGGGAGCTGTTTTTT. Its protein product is CASSLVPGGVIGELFF.

This chain joins TRBV2 and TRBJ2-1; TRBD1 matches 9 bases. Germline V gene data show CDR1 as SNHLY and CDR2 as FYNNEI. This CDR3 contains 18 residues. Losses at the gene ends were 5 bases for V and 4 bases for J; bases not matched to a gene: 15. CDR3 loop: CASSRTGVRLTAYNEQFF. The CDR3 DNA sequence: TGTGCCAGCAGTCGGACAGGGGTCCGGCTAACAGCTTACAATGAGCAGTTCTTC. Looking up the rest from reference TRBV2 and TRBJ2-1 gives the full variable domain: EPEVTQTPSHQVTQMGQEVILRCVPISNHLYFYWYRQILGQKVEFLVSFYNNEISEKSEIFDDQFSVERPDGSNFTLKIRSTKLEDSAMYFCASSRTGVRLTAYNEQFFGPGTRLTVL.

V is TRBV3-1 and J is TRBJ2-3; D gene ambiguous. V was trimmed by 4 bases and J by 2 bases, leaving 4 bases between them. The CDR3 length is 12 residues. CDR1 is LGHDT and CDR2 is YNNKEL in the germline V gene (reference sequence). DNA for the CDR3: TGTGCCAGCAGCCGAACCACAGATACGCAGTATTTT. Encoded protein: CASSRTTDTQYF.

This clonotype has only a few counts. The rearrangement uses TRBV6-1 and TRBJ1-6, with D possibly being TRBD1 (5 bases). Trimming removed 3 bases at V and 6 bases at J, with 6 bases between. The CDR3 spans 13 residues. CDR1 and CDR2 from the germline V gene are MNHNS and SASEGT. The chain's CDR3 is CASSEGVNSPLHF. The CDR3 DNA reads TGTGCCAGCAGTGAGGGGGTTAATTCACCCCTCCACTTT.

The chain employs TRBV5-1 and TRBJ1-2; 8 nucleotides line up with TRBD1. J gave up 3 bases and V 6 bases, and 7 bases lay outside the gene matches. This CDR3 region has 14 residues. Germline V gene lookup returns CDR1 SGHRS and CDR2 YFSETQ. CDR3 in DNA: TGCGCCAGCACCTCCTTGACAGGGGACTATGGCTACACCTTC. This encodes CASTSLTGDYGYTF.

Only a few counts were recorded for this clonotype. The chain is built from TRBV24-1 and TRBJ1-1; 9 bases agree with TRBD1. Germline assignment: CDR1 KGHDR and CDR2 SFDVKD. With 9 bases clipped from V and 5 bases from J, the junction kept 6 bases outside the gene matches. The CDR3 is 13 residues long. CDR3 loop: CATADRGGTEAFF. CDR3 DNA: TGTGCCACCGCGGACAGGGGAGGGACTGAAGCTTTCTTT.

The chain has TRBV20-1 and TRBJ2-4; 8 nucleotides agree with TRBD1. In germline, CDR1 is DFQATT, CDR2 SNEGSKA (reference sequence). V lost 8 bases and J lost 5; bases outside the gene matches: 14. The CDR3 covers 15 residues. Here the CDR3 DNA reads TGCAGTATAACATCCGGGACAGGTGGGCAAAACATTCAGTACTTC. Amino acid sequence: CSITSGTGGQNIQYF.

The J gene is TRBJ2-1, the V gene TRBV5-1; D uncertain. Trimming pared 1 base from V and 6 bases from J, leaving 14 bases between. The CDR3 sequence is 15 residues long. Germline V gives CDR1 SGHRS, CDR2 YFSETQ. The CDR3 region is CASSLTTLGSNEQFF. CDR3 bases: TGCGCCAGCAGCTTGACTACCCTGGGCTCCAATGAGCAGTTCTTC.

The gene calls are TRBV10-3 and TRBJ2-7; 7 positions agree with TRBD2. The CDR3 is 16 amino acids. Losses at the gene ends were 4 bases for V and 2 bases for J; bases not matched to a gene: 11. Germline V gene data show CDR1 as ENHRY and CDR2 as SYGVKD. CDR3 nucleotides: TGTGCCATCAGTGGTTGGGGCGTAGCGGGCCCCTACGAGCAGTACTTC. Its protein is CAISGWGVAGPYEQYF.

V and J are TRBV7-3 and TRBJ2-2; 14 positions match TRBD2. CDR3 length: 17 residues. Germline V gene data show CDR1 as SGHTA and CDR2 as FQGTGA. V dropped 5 bases and J dropped 7; count of bases not matched to a gene: 9. The CDR3 region has the DNA TGTGCCAGCAGCGAACGGGGACTAGCGGGAGTCCACGGGGAGCTGTTTTTT. As protein: CASSERGLAGVHGELFF.